This TCR beta chain was profiled in a study of beta chain features in type 1 diabetes. Study-wide points: Among all four CD4+ subsets, Type 1 diabetes patients had TCRB CDR3s that were moderately but significantly shorter.

To note about this clone: Antigen: not known.

The sequenced template was cDNA made from the entire isolated RNA. Assay: immunoSEQ multiplex PCR; the TCRdb copy retains only in-frame clones and omits some. Of around 300,000 clones in the sample, over 14% are singletons; the top ten hold approximately 0.015%. The CDR3 length is 16 residues. CDR1 is LGHNA and CDR2 is YNFKEQ in the germline V gene. J was trimmed by 3 bases and V by 4 bases; bases with no gene match: 9. Sequencing was carried out using naive CD4+ T cells from blood. This sequence joins TRBV4-2 and TRBJ2-7, with TRBD1 matching over 10 bases. This clonotype was obtained from a man between 18 and 29 years old with type 1 diabetes. The CDR3 spells CASSLRPDRGLYEQYF. The CDR3 coding sequence is TGTGCCAGCAGCCTCCGGCCCGACAGGGGGCTCTACGAGCAGTACTTC.